This T cell receptor (beta chain) stems from a study of response to subunit inactivated influenza vaccine. Points on this clonotype: What it recognizes is unknown.

TCRdb reprocessed the RT-PCR reads with MiXCR, giving one entry per CDR3 protein. The sample holds some 500,000 distinct CDR3 sequences, roughly 25% seen once. The ends lost 3 bases at V and 6 bases at J; junction bases unmatched: 9. The CDR3 has 15 residues. Study results and limitations: Each seasonal influenza vaccination, the authors suggested, recruits few new T cells.

This chain links TRBV12-3 or TRBV12-4 with TRBJ1-2, with 8 bases identical to TRBD1. This clonotype was obtained from a man over 45 who received an inactivated influenza vaccine. The sample consisted of CD4+ T cells sorted from PBMCs, taken roughly 5 days after vaccination. CDR3 in DNA: TGTGCCAGCAGTTTCAGACGGACAGGGCTTAATGGCTACACCTTC. Its protein product is CASSFRRTGLNGYTF.